Presented here are 20 T cell receptor beta chains from one specimen sequenced in a study of vaccination effects on CD4 cells after COVID-19. The protocol was immunoSEQ multiplex PCR, while the TCRdb copy is restricted to in-frame clones and leaves out a portion. The sample gives tens of thousands of clones, over 75% of which show up once; 2% to 3% is in the top ten. Researchers isolated CD4+ T cells once approximately ten days of culture had elapsed. Either the mRNA-1273 or the BNT162b2 vaccine was given to participants as two doses. These TCRs are of unknown antigen specificity. Sequencing was performed on CD4+ T cells from PBMCs cultured without peptide, taken after COVID-19 vaccination. These receptors all stem from a human donor who received a COVID-19 vaccine.

This clone came up a few times. The V and J genes are TRBV7-2 and TRBJ1-2; D is unresolved. CDR1 and CDR2 from the germline V gene are SGHTA and FQGNSA. CDR3 length equals 15 residues. The ends were cut back, 5 bases at V and 4 bases at J, with 17 bases in the middle. CDR3 coding DNA: TGTGCCAGCAGCCCCCGGACTGGAAACAGCTATGGCTACACCTTC. Residues: CASSPRTGNSYGYTF.

The rearrangement uses TRBV6-4 and TRBJ2-5; 7 bases fit TRBD1. Germline CDR1 MRHNA, CDR2 SNTAGT. The junction had 9 bases not matched to a gene; V was cut back by 6 bases and J by 5 bases. There are 14 residues in the CDR3. The CDR3 loop reads CASSLTGNRETQYF. CDR3 DNA: TGTGCCAGCAGCCTGACAGGGAATCGCGAGACCCAGTACTTC.

This clone was found once. V usage is TRBV4-1 and J usage is TRBJ2-5; 13 bases map to TRBD2. CDR1 and CDR2 (germline): MGHRA, YSYEKL. V gave up 5 bases and J gave up 1 base; unmatched junction bases: 4. This CDR3 spans 16 amino acids. CDR3 in DNA: TGCGCCAGCAGCTATGGACTAGCGGGGGCCCAAGAGACCCAGTACTTC. It translates to CASSYGLAGAQETQYF.

This clone was observed a few times. This chain joins TRBV6-5 and TRBJ2-5; possibly TRBD1 for D (6 bases). V shed 5 bases and J shed 4 bases, with 14 bases lying between them. CDR1 and CDR2 (germline): MNHEY, SVGAGI. The CDR3 loop spans 14 amino acids. CDR3 region: CASSPQDRRETQYF. The CDR3 coding sequence is TGTGCCAGCAGTCCCCAGGACAGAAGAGAGACCCAGTACTTC.

This clone has a single count. The genes are TRBV6-6 and TRBJ1-3; the D gene is possibly TRBD1 (5 bases). Deletions cut 2 bases from V and 2 bases from J, with 7 bases between. Per the germline V gene, CDR1 is MNHNY and CDR2 is SVGAGI (reference sequence). The CDR3 extends over 14 amino acids. Here the CDR3 DNA reads TGTGCCAGCAGTTACGGGGGAGCTGGAAACACCATATATTTT. As protein: CASSYGGAGNTIYF.

The gene calls are TRBV5-1 and TRBJ2-3; D gene uncertain. The ends were cut back, 1 base at V and 2 bases at J, with 17 bases in the middle. Looked up from germline, CDR1 is SGHRS and CDR2 is YFSETQ. The CDR3 sequence is 17 residues long. The CDR3 protein is CASSLFRAEDLTDTQYF. The CDR3 bases are TGCGCCAGCAGCTTGTTTCGGGCGGAAGACCTCACAGATACGCAGTATTTT.

The genes are TRBV28 and TRBJ1-5, with 8 bases matching TRBD1. V was clipped by 8 bases and J by 5 bases; unmatched bases: 2. CDR1 and CDR2 from the germline V gene are MDHEN and SYDVKM. The CDR3 consists of 12 residues. The DNA of the CDR3 is TGTGCCAGCGGACAGGGTGATCAGCCCCAGCATTTT. Encoded protein: CASGQGDQPQHF.

This chain joins TRBV3-1 (or the pseudogene TRBV3-2) and TRBJ2-7, with D unresolved. Germline assignment: CDR1 LGHDT and CDR2 YNNKEL (reference sequence). V lost 0 bases and J lost 0, with 6 bases in between. This CDR3 spans 14 amino acids. CDR3 in DNA: TGTGCCAGCAGCCAAGACGGTAGCTCCTACGAGCAGTACGTC. Residues: CASSQDGSSYEQYV.

About this clone itself: The CDR3 ends on some other residue instead of the conserved phenylalanine or tryptophan, so this is likely a read error. No DNA is shown, since the ends of the CDR3 on it are uncertain; the CDR3 is the one TCRdb lists. This rearrangement joins TRBV21-1 to TRBJ2-7. TRBV21-1 is listed as a pseudogene. Ends included, the CDR3 has 10 residues. The CDR3: CARWAGSRCK.

V gene TRBV5-1 combines with J gene TRBJ2-3, with 10 bases aligning to TRBD1. J lost 2 bases, V lost 1 base, and 13 bases had no gene match. The CDR3 sequence is 19 residues long. Germline V gene data show CDR1 as SGHRS and CDR2 as YFSETQ. The CDR3 DNA reads TGCGCCAGCAGCTTGAACCCCTCCAGCGGGACAGGGGACACAGATACGCAGTATTTT. Its translation: CASSLNPSSGTGDTDTQYF.

The rearrangement links TRBV18 to TRBJ2-1; D gene unclear. Trimming cost V 2 bases and J 0 bases, with 11 bases left between them. CDR1 is KGHSH, CDR2 LQKENI, per germline. This CDR3 contains 16 residues. The CDR3 is CASSPDWARSYNEQFF. The CDR3 bases are TGTGCCAGCTCACCAGATTGGGCCCGCTCCTACAATGAGCAGTTCTTC.

The chain recombines TRBV21-1 with TRBJ2-7; the table's D gene call, TRBD1, was not cross checked with the DNA. TRBV21-1 has pseudogene status. The CDR3 has 16 residues. CDR3 region: CASSALDRGRFHEQYV. CDR3 DNA sequence: TGTGCCAGCAGCGCCCTGGACAGGGGGCGCTTCCACGAGCAGTACGTC.

The chain employs TRBV6-2 or TRBV6-3 and TRBJ1-1; D unclear. Per germline, CDR1 MNHEY and CDR2 SVGEGT. Trimming removed 6 bases at V and 2 bases at J, with 7 bases between. This CDR3 is built from 12 residues. The CDR3 DNA reads as TGTGCCAGCAGCGACCCAAACACTGAAGCTTTCTTT. This sequence encodes CASSDPNTEAFF.

The chain combines TRBV5-1 with TRBJ2-3; D not resolved. Germline CDR1 reads SGHRS; CDR2 reads YFSETQ. This CDR3 has 15 amino acids. Between the trimmed V and J ends, which lost 0 bases and 4 bases, there was a span of 12 bases. The CDR3 loop is CASSLEARRADTQYF. For the CDR3, the DNA is TGCGCCAGCAGCTTGGAGGCCAGACGAGCAGATACGCAGTATTTT.

The chain recombines TRBV15 with TRBJ1-5, with D maybe TRBD1 (5 bases). The V gene lost 2 bases and the J gene lost 6 bases, with 20 bases spanning the gap. Germline values: CDR1 LNHNV, CDR2 YYDKDF (reference sequence). CDR3 size: 17 residues. The CDR3: CATSRSKRLGAGQPQHF. For the CDR3, the DNA is TGTGCCACCAGCAGATCCAAAAGGTTAGGGGCAGGTCAGCCCCAGCATTTT.

The chain joins TRBV6-5 to TRBJ2-1; D is perhaps TRBD2 (6 bases). This CDR3 has 14 amino acids. The V end lost 6 bases, the J end lost 2 bases, and 11 bases lay between the germline ends. Per germline, CDR1 MNHEY and CDR2 SVGAGI. The CDR3 here is CASSPAGTYNEQFF. The CDR3 bases are TGTGCCAGCAGCCCGGCGGGAACCTACAATGAGCAGTTCTTC.

The genes are TRBV7-2 and TRBJ1-6; TRBD1 matches at 7 bases. V was pared by 5 bases and J by 13 bases, with 11 bases of the junction left unmatched. CDR3 size: 14 residues. Germline CDR1 reads SGHTA; CDR2 reads FQGNSA. The CDR3 DNA reads as TGTGCCAGCAGCCTAAAGGACAGGCTTTTGCCCCTCCACTTT. Amino acids: CASSLKDRLLPLHF.

This chain joins TRBV18 and TRBJ1-5; unclear D gene. V was pared by 6 bases and J by 6 bases, with 9 bases between. Per the germline V gene, CDR1 is KGHSH and CDR2 is LQKENI. The CDR3 has 12 amino acids. The CDR3 nucleotides are TGTGCCAGCTCGCGCTACGGTCAGCCCCAGCATTTT. Translated, it gives CASSRYGQPQHF.

This clone occurred a few times. V usage is TRBV4-3 and J usage is TRBJ2-4, with D possibly being TRBD1 (6 bases). CDR1 LGHNA and CDR2 YSLEER come from the germline V gene. The germline V and J ends were trimmed by 0 bases and 9 bases, with 12 bases remaining between them. The CDR3 loop spans 14 amino acids. The CDR3 is CASSQDPGDGIQYF. The DNA of the CDR3 is TGCGCCAGCAGCCAAGACCCAGGGGACGGCATTCAGTACTTC.

The CDR3 sequence: CTSSKGYRDSCILNTGELFF. In nucleotides, the CDR3 is TGCACCAGCAGCAAGGGGTATCGGGACTCCTGCATATTGAACACCGGGGAGCTGTTTTTT. The genes are TRBV1 and TRBJ2-2; TRBD2 reflects the table's D call only, with no check against the DNA. TRBV1 is a pseudogene locus. The CDR3 spans 20 residues.